These T cell receptor beta chains were read from a single sample in a study of long-term antiretroviral therapy in people with HIV. Profiled with immunoSEQ multiplex PCR; TCRdb holds only in-frame clones, not every one. Altogether about 20,000 clones are present, about 90% being singletons, with the ten largest covering approximately 3.5%. The sequencing here drew on unsorted PBMCs, taken 2.6 years after starting antiretroviral therapy. These receptors were taken from a woman aged 45-65 years with HIV. Both conserved end residues are part of each CDR3. Fields, in order: clone size, V gene, D gene, J gene, CDR3 DNA, CDR3 protein. D genes are given only for firm matches. The size field is filled for only some rows; it gives once, few, many or a size class.

clone size: -; V gene: TRBV6-5; D gene: -; J gene: TRBJ2-7; CDR3 DNA: TGTGCCAGCAGTTACTCCTCGACAGGATACTACGAGCAGTACTTC; CDR3 protein: CASSYSSTGYYEQYF
clone size: -; V gene: TRBV19; D gene: -; J gene: TRBJ1-1; CDR3 DNA: TGTGCCAGTAGTGGGGGGACTGAAGCTTTCTTT; CDR3 protein: CASSGGTEAFF
clone size: -; V gene: TRBV27; D gene: TRBD1; J gene: TRBJ2-5; CDR3 DNA: TGTGCCAGCAGTTCACAGGGGGCAGAGACCCAGTACTTC; CDR3 protein: CASSSQGAETQYF
clone size: -; V gene: TRBV27; D gene: TRBD1; J gene: TRBJ2-7; CDR3 DNA: TGTGCCAGCAGTTCCGGGACAGGGGGCTACGAGCAGTACTTC; CDR3 protein: CASSSGTGGYEQYF
clone size: -; V gene: TRBV9; D gene: -; J gene: TRBJ2-3; CDR3 DNA: TGTGCCAGCAGCGTACAGGGGTTTGACACAGATACGCAGTATTTT; CDR3 protein: CASSVQGFDTDTQYF
clone size: -; V gene: TRBV19; D gene: TRBD2; J gene: TRBJ2-7; CDR3 DNA: TGTGCCAGTAGTACCAGACTAGCGGACGAGCAGTACTTC; CDR3 protein: CASSTRLADEQYF
clone size: -; V gene: TRBV5-1; D gene: -; J gene: TRBJ1-5; CDR3 DNA: TGCGCCAGCAGCTTGGAGGCAGGGAGCAATCAGCCCCAGCATTTT; CDR3 protein: CASSLEAGSNQPQHF
clone size: -; V gene: TRBV4-1; D gene: -; J gene: TRBJ2-7; CDR3 DNA: TGCGCCAGCAGCCAAACAGGTCTTACGGACGAGCAGTACTTC; CDR3 protein: CASSQTGLTDEQYF
clone size: -; V gene: TRBV5-4; D gene: -; J gene: TRBJ1-2; CDR3 DNA: TGTGCCAGCAGTTCTAACCGCGGAGGCTACACCTTC; CDR3 protein: CASSSNRGGYTF
clone size: few; V gene: TRBV6-7; D gene: TRBD1; J gene: TRBJ2-1; CDR3 DNA: TGTGCCAGCAGGCTGGGACAGAAATCTGAGCAGTTCTTC; CDR3 protein: CASRLGQKSEQFF
clone size: -; V gene: TRBV25-1; D gene: -; J gene: TRBJ2-2; CDR3 DNA: TGTGCCAGCAGTGAAACAGGGTTGGCCGGGGAGCTGTTTTTT; CDR3 protein: CASSETGLAGELFF